This T cell receptor beta chain is from a study of T cells in women clearing cervical HPV infection. Across the study: Cases' blood sampling followed lesion detection by median around 150 days (90 to 200).

The data were produced by immunoSEQ multiplex PCR, yet TCRdb's version contains in-frame clones alone and is incomplete. The data include 40,000 to 45,000 clones; the top ten clones carry approximately 1.2%. CDR1 is LNHNV, CDR2 YYDKDF, per germline (reference sequence). This CDR3 spans 12 amino acids. On this clone: Sequencing ends 3 residues short of the CDR3 end; the germline J gene provides the rest.

This receptor was taken from a woman between 18 and 70 years old with a cervical HPV16 infection that either progressed to CIN3+ or cleared (not recorded which). Source material: blood buffy coat. The chain has TRBV15 and TRBJ2-4; 8 bases line up with TRBD1. CDR3 sequence reads: CATSRQGAGQYF. The sequenced part of the CDR3 DNA is TGTGCCACCAGCAGACAGGGGGCTGGT.